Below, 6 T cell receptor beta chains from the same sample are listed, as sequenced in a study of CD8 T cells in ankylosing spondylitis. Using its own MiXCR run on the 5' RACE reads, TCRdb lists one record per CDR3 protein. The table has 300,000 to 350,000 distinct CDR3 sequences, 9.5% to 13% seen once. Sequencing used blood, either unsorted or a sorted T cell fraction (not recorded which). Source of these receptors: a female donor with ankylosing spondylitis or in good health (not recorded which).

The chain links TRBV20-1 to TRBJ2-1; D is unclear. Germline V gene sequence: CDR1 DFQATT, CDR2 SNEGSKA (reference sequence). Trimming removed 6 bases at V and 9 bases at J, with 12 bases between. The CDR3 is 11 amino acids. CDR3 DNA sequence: TGCAGTGCCATCGGGCCGGGTGAGCAGTTCTTC. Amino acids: CSAIGPGEQFF.

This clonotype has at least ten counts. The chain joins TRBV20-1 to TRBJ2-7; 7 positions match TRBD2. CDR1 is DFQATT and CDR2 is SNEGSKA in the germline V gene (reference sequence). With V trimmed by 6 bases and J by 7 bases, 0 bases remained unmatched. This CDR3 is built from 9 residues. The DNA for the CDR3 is TGCAGTGCCGGGGGGGAGCAGTACTTC. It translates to CSAGGEQYF.

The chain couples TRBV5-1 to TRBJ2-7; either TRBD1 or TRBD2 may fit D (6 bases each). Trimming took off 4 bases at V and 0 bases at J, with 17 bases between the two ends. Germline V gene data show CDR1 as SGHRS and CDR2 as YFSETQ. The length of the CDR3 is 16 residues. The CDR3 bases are TGCGCCAGCAGCCCCCATGGGGGGCTCTGCTCCTACGAGCAGTACTTC. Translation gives CASSPHGGLCSYEQYF. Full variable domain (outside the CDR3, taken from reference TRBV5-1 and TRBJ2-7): KAGVTQTPRYLIKTRGQQVTLSCSPISGHRSVSWYQQTPGQGLQFLFEYFSETQRNKGNFPGRFSGRQFSNSRSEMNVSTLELGDSALYLCASSPHGGLCSYEQYFGPGTRLTVT.

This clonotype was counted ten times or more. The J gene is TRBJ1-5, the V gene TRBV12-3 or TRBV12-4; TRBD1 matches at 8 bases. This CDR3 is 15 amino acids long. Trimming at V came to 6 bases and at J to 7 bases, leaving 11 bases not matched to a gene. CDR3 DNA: TGTGCCAGCAGCCCTGGGGGGACAGGAGGCCAGCCCCAGCATTTT. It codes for CASSPGGTGGQPQHF.

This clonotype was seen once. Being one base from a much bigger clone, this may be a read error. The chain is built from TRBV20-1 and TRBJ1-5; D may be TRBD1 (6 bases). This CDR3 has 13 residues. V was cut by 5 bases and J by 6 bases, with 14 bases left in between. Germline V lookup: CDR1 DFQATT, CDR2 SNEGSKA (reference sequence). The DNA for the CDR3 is TGCAGTGCTCGGTTCCGAGGGGGTCAGCCCCAGCATTTT. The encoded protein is CSARFRGGQPQHF.

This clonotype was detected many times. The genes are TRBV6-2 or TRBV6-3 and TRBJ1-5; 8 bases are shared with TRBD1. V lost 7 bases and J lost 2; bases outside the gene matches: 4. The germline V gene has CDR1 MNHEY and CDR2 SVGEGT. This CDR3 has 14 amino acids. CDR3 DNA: TGTGCCAGCACTCAGGGGGCCGGCAATCAGCCCCAGCATTTT. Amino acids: CASTQGAGNQPQHF.